Shown below are 25 T cell receptor beta chains from a single sample sequenced in a study of T cells in tuberculosis. Sequenced by immunoSEQ multiplex PCR; TCRdb stores in-frame clones only, minus some. The table has 20,000 to 25,000 clones, roughly nine tenths seen once; the top ten hold 14% to 15%. Sequencing was carried out using PBMCs. Receptors originate from a donor between 5 and 29 years old with latent tuberculosis or without tuberculosis infection.

This chain uses TRBV5-1 with TRBJ2-7; tentative D call: TRBD1 (6 bases). V was trimmed by 3 bases and J by 1 base, leaving 11 bases between them. The CDR3 runs to 14 residues. Germline V CDR1 and CDR2: SGHRS, YFSETQ. The CDR3 DNA sequence: TGCGCCAGCAGCTCCGCAGGGGTTTCCTACGAGCAGTACTTC. Protein: CASSSAGVSYEQYF.

This chain joins TRBV6-5 and TRBJ1-3, with D possibly TRBD1 on 5 matching bases. CDR3 size: 15 residues. The ends were cut back, 6 bases at V and 0 bases at J, with 12 bases in the middle. Germline-derived CDR1 and CDR2 are MNHEY and SVGAGI. CDR3 amino acids: CASRARGGSGNTIYF. CDR3 coding DNA: TGTGCCAGCAGGGCCCGGGGGGGCTCTGGAAACACCATATATTTT.

The chain links TRBV11-2 to TRBJ2-5, with D unresolved. This CDR3 is 13 amino acids long. Trimming shortened V by 3 bases and J by 0 bases, and 5 bases separated the two germline ends. The germline CDR1 and CDR2 sequences are SGHAT and FQNNGV. The CDR3 sequence is CASSLSNQETQYF. The CDR3 DNA sequence: TGTGCCAGCAGCTTGTCAAACCAAGAGACCCAGTACTTC.

The chain combines TRBV7-2 with TRBJ2-7, with TRBD2 as a possible D gene (6 bases). Trimming removed 5 bases from V and 3 bases from J, with 14 bases in between. Germline loops: CDR1 SGHTA, CDR2 FQGNSA. The CDR3 covers 14 residues. The CDR3 here is CASSTNPGGYEQYF. The CDR3 nucleotides read TGTGCCAGCAGCACCAACCCCGGGGGCTACGAGCAGTACTTC.

The V gene is TRBV5-6, the J gene TRBJ1-2; 7 bases are a match to TRBD1. The CDR3 length is 14 residues. Germline CDR1 is SGHDT and CDR2 is YYEEEE. The J segment lost 7 bases and the V segment lost 4 bases, leaving 10 bases of the junction unmatched. CDR3: CASSAPTGSGGYTF. The DNA for the CDR3 is TGTGCCAGCAGCGCCCCGACAGGGTCGGGTGGCTACACCTTC.

V gene TRBV5-1 combines with J gene TRBJ1-6; perhaps TRBD1 as D (6 bases). Trimming removed 4 bases from V and 4 bases from J, with 15 bases in between. The CDR3 spans 16 residues. The germline CDR1 and CDR2 sequences are SGHRS and YFSETQ. The CDR3 sequence is CASSPSGGPYNSPLHF. CDR3 nucleotide sequence: TGCGCCAGCAGCCCAAGCGGGGGGCCTTATAATTCACCCCTCCACTTT. Together with reference TRBV5-1 and TRBJ1-6, the CDR3 gives the full variable domain: KAGVTQTPRYLIKTRGQQVTLSCSPISGHRSVSWYQQTPGQGLQFLFEYFSETQRNKGNFPGRFSGRQFSNSRSEMNVSTLELGDSALYLCASSPSGGPYNSPLHFGNGTRLTVT.

The chain couples TRBV29-1 to TRBJ1-1, with unresolved D. Germline V gene data show CDR1 as SQVTM and CDR2 as ANQGSEA. Trimming shortened V by 4 bases and J by 1 base, and 10 bases separated the two germline ends. The CDR3 runs to 13 residues. The CDR3 spells CSVGEGGNTEAFF. The CDR3 DNA is TGCAGCGTTGGCGAAGGAGGGAACACTGAAGCTTTCTTT.

The chain uses TRBV4-3 and TRBJ2-5, with 7 bases lining up with TRBD1. V gave up 0 bases and J gave up 5 bases; unmatched junction bases: 3. The CDR3 spans 14 residues. CDR1 and CDR2 (germline): LGHNA, YSLEER. Here the CDR3 DNA reads TGCGCCAGCAGCCAAGATACAGGGGTGGAGACCCAGTACTTC. This sequence encodes CASSQDTGVETQYF.

The chain uses TRBV20-1 and TRBJ2-7; 9 bases match TRBD1. The CDR3 is made up of 11 amino acids. V was clipped by 6 bases and J by 13 bases; unmatched bases: 10. Germline V gives CDR1 DFQATT, CDR2 SNEGSKA (reference sequence). CDR3 amino acids: CSASDRGPAYF. CDR3 coding DNA: TGCAGTGCCTCGGACAGGGGTCCGGCATACTTC.

The chain joins TRBV30 to TRBJ2-7, with 9 positions matching TRBD1. The CDR3 spans 17 residues. V lost 1 base to trimming and J lost 3 bases; unmatched junction nucleotides: 13. Germline values: CDR1 GTSNPN, CDR2 SVGIG (reference sequence). CDR3 DNA: TGTGCCTGGAGTGAACCCCGAGGGACAGGGAGCCGCTACGAGCAGTACTTC. Its protein is CAWSEPRGTGSRYEQYF.

This chain links TRBV4-1 with TRBJ1-2; D is undetermined. This CDR3 is 15 amino acids long. Germline CDR1 is MGHRA and CDR2 is YSYEKL. The V end was cut by 3 bases, the J end by 1 base, with 12 bases between. The CDR3 reads CASSQPGGGNYGYTF. Here the CDR3 DNA reads TGCGCCAGCAGCCAGCCCGGAGGAGGTAACTATGGCTACACCTTC.

The chain couples TRBV18 to TRBJ2-1; 9 bases match TRBD2. CDR3 length: 15 amino acids. V shed 3 bases and J 2 bases; nucleotides not matched to a gene: 2. The germline gives CDR1 KGHSH, CDR2 LQKENI. The CDR3 DNA reads TGTGCCAGCTCACCCTTAGCGGGGGCCTACAATGAGCAGTTCTTC. Amino acids: CASSPLAGAYNEQFF.

The chain joins TRBV27 to TRBJ1-6, with 8 bases lining up with TRBD1. From germline, CDR1 is MNHEY and CDR2 SMNVEV (reference sequence). J gave up 10 bases and V 5 bases, and 4 bases lay outside the gene matches. CDR3 size: 13 residues. The CDR3 DNA sequence: TGTGCCAGCAGTACGACAGGGGTCTCACCCCTCCACTTT. Translating gives CASSTTGVSPLHF.

This clone was recorded only once. The chain couples TRBV13 to TRBJ2-7, with D perhaps matching TRBD1 (7 bases). V was shortened by 5 bases and J by 7 bases, with 18 bases between the two germline ends. This CDR3 region has 14 residues. The germline V gene has CDR1 PRHDT and CDR2 FYEKMQ (reference sequence). The CDR3: CASSPFGQAGEQYF. CDR3 DNA: TGTGCCAGCAGCCCTTTCGGACAGGCGGGAGAGCAGTACTTC.

The CDR3 loop is CASSFGDGGRLGYTF. Written as DNA, the CDR3 is TGTGCCAGCAGTTTTGGGGACGGGGGAAGGTTAGGCTACACCTTC. This chain connects TRBV6-5 to TRBJ1-2; D perhaps matches TRBD1 (5 bases). V gave up 4 bases and J gave up 8 bases, with 20 bases separating them. Germline V gives CDR1 MNHEY, CDR2 SVGAGI. This CDR3 region has 15 residues.

The CDR3: CASRTAGQYNEQFF. The DNA of the CDR3 is TGTGCCAGCCGGACGGCGGGACAGTACAATGAGCAGTTCTTC. The J gene is TRBJ2-1, the V gene TRBV28; D might be TRBD1 (7 bases). The CDR3 spans 14 residues. Trimming pared 8 bases from V and 4 bases from J, leaving 15 bases between. CDR1 is MDHEN, CDR2 SYDVKM, per germline.

The rearrangement joins TRBV9 to TRBJ2-1; 11 bases fit TRBD2. Trimming cost V 3 bases and J 5 bases; bases outside gene matches: 7. CDR1 is SGDLS, CDR2 YYNGEE, per germline. CDR3 length equals 16 residues. The CDR3 sequence is CASSDILAGGHNEQFF. Here the CDR3 DNA reads TGTGCCAGCAGCGACATTCTAGCGGGGGGCCACAATGAGCAGTTCTTC. The entire variable domain, with the rest obtained from reference TRBV9 and TRBJ2-1, is as follows: DSGVTQTPKHLITATGQRVTLRCSPRSGDLSVYWYQQSLDQGLQFLIQYYNGEERAKGNILERFSAQQFPDLHSELNLSSLELGDSALYFCASSDILAGGHNEQFFGPGTRLTVL.

This clone was detected only a few times. CDR3 DNA sequence: TGTGCCAGCAGCTTGGGGGACAGGGCCTATAATTCACCCCTCCACTTT. This codes for CASSLGDRAYNSPLHF. The chain carries TRBV7-2 and TRBJ1-6; TRBD1 agrees at 9 bases. This CDR3 spans 16 amino acids. Trimming took 3 bases from V and 2 from J; bases not matched to a gene: 2. Germline lookup yields CDR1 SGHTA and CDR2 FQGNSA.

The J gene is TRBJ2-5, the V gene TRBV4-1; D might be TRBD2 (7 bases). CDR1 MGHRA and CDR2 YSYEKL come from the germline V gene. V lost 1 base and J 4 bases, leaving 16 bases between the germline ends. The length of the CDR3 is 16 residues. DNA for the CDR3: TGCGCCAGCAGCCAAGCTACGGGGGGCTACGGAGAGACCCAGTACTTC. The encoded protein is CASSQATGGYGETQYF.

The chain joins TRBV7-8 to TRBJ1-6, with 8 positions matching TRBD1. This CDR3 has 15 amino acids. CDR1 SGHVS and CDR2 FQNEAQ come from the germline V gene. Trimming removed 5 bases from V and 7 bases from J; junction bases left unmatched: 7. CDR3 DNA: TGTGCCAGCAGCACTAAACGGACAGGGAATTCACCCCTCCACTTT. It encodes CASSTKRTGNSPLHF.

The chain carries TRBV6-4 and TRBJ2-3; 14 bases agree with TRBD2. From germline, CDR1 is MRHNA and CDR2 SNTAGT. V lost 5 bases, J lost 4 bases, and 5 bases stayed unmatched. The CDR3 consists of 16 residues. The CDR3 bases are TGTGCCAGCAGTAGACTAGCGGGGGGGGCAGCAGATACGCAGTATTTT. It specifies CASSRLAGGAADTQYF.

This sequence joins TRBV29-1 and TRBJ2-3, with 9 bases matching TRBD2. The germline gives CDR1 SQVTM, CDR2 ANQGSEA. V trimming: 5 bases; J trimming: 7 bases; junction bases outside the gene matches: 7. CDR3 length: 13 residues. The CDR3 loop reads CSVQSGGLNTQYF. CDR3 coding DNA: TGCAGCGTTCAGAGCGGGGGGCTTAATACGCAGTATTTT.

V and J are TRBV6-1 and TRBJ1-4; TRBD1 agrees at 7 bases. Germline CDR1 is MNHNS and CDR2 is SASEGT. The ends lost 3 bases at V and 14 bases at J; junction bases unmatched: 12. The CDR3 contains 14 residues. This chain's CDR3 is CASSDGAGGLGLFF. CDR3 in DNA: TGTGCCAGCAGTGATGGGGCAGGGGGTTTGGGGCTGTTTTTT.

The rearrangement uses TRBV7-2 and TRBJ2-7, with unresolved D. CDR1 and CDR2 from the germline V gene are SGHTA and FQGNSA. V lost 5 bases and J 3 bases, leaving 5 bases between the germline ends. The CDR3 extends over 11 amino acids. CDR3 coding DNA: TGTGCCAGCAGCAACAGCTACGAGCAGTACTTC. Protein product: CASSNSYEQYF.

The J gene is TRBJ1-2, the V gene TRBV30, with 8 positions matching TRBD1. This CDR3 region has 18 residues. V lost 2 bases, J lost 5 bases, and 19 bases stayed unmatched. Germline CDR1 GTSNPN, CDR2 SVGIG (reference sequence). The CDR3 nucleotides are TGTGCCTGGAGTTTTACCCTTCAAGTGTCAGGGGGCATTTATGGCTACACCTTC. Translating it yields CAWSFTLQVSGGIYGYTF. Combining the CDR3 with reference TRBV30 and TRBJ1-2 gives the whole variable domain SQTIHQWPATLVQPVGSPLSLECTVEGTSNPNLYWYRQAAGRGLQLLFYSVGIGQISSEVPQNLSASRPQDRQFILSSKKLLLSDSGFYLCAWSFTLQVSGGIYGYTFGSGTRLTVV.